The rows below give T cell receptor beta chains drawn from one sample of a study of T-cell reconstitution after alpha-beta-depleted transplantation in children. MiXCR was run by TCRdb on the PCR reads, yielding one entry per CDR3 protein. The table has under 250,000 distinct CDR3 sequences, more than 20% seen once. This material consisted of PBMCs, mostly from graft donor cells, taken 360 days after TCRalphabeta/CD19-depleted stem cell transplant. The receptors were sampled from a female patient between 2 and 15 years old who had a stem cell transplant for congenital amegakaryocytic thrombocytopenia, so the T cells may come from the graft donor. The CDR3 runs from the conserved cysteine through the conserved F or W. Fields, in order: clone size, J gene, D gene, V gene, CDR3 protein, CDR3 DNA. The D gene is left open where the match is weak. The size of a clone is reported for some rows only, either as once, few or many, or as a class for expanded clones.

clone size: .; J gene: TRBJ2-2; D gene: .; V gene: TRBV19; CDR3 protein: CASSQRSGQYTGELFF; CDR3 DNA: TGTGCCAGTAGTCAGAGGTCCGGACAGTACACCGGGGAGCTGTTTTTT
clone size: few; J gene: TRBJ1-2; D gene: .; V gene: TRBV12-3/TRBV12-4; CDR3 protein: CASSPRETGGYTF; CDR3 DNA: TGTGCCAGCAGCCCCCGGGAAACAGGGGGCTACACCTTC
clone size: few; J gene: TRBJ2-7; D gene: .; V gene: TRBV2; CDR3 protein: CASRPPRAREDEQYF; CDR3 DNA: TGTGCCAGCAGGCCCCCCCGGGCCAGGGAGGATGAGCAGTACTTC
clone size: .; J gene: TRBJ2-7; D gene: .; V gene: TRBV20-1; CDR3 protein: CSARDGQGYYEQYF; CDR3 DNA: TGCAGTGCTAGAGATGGGCAGGGGTACTACGAGCAGTACTTC
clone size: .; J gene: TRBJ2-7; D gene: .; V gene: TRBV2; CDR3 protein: CASSGTFLAYEQYF; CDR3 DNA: TGTGCCAGCAGCGGGACTTTCCTCGCCTACGAGCAGTACTTC
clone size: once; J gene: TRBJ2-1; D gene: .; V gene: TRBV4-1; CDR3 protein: CASSQVGGSYNEQFF; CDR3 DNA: TGCGCCAGCAGCCAAGTCGGGGGCTCCTACAATGAGCAGTTCTTC
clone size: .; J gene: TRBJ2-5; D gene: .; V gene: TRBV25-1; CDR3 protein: CASSAYFGGRGETQYF; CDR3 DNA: TGTGCCAGCAGTGCGTACTTCGGGGGACGGGGAGAGACCCAGTACTTC
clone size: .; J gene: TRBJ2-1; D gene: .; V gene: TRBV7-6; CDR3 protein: CASSSHLKEQFF; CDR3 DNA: TGTGCCAGCAGCTCCCACCTAAAAGAGCAGTTCTTC
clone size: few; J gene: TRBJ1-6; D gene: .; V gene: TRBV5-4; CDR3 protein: CASSLDPEGNSPLHF; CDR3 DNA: TGTGCCAGCAGCTTGGATCCGGAAGGAAATTCACCCCTCCACTTT
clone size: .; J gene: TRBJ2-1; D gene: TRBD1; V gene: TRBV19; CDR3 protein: CASSKEPGQGHYNEQFF; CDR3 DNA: TGTGCCAGTAGTAAAGAACCGGGACAGGGGCACTACAATGAGCAGTTCTTC
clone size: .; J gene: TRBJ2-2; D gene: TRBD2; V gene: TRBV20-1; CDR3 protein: CSARVVSSGVVGELFF; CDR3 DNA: TGCAGTGCTAGAGTAGTGTCTAGCGGGGTAGTCGGGGAGCTGTTTTTT
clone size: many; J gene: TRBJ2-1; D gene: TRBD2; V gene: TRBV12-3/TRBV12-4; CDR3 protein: CASSLKTSGSSYNEQFF; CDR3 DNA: TGTGCCAGCAGTTTGAAGACTAGCGGAAGCTCCTACAATGAGCAGTTCTTC
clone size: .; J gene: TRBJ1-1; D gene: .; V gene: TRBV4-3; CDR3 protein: CASSQLVVGAEAFF; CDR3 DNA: TGCGCCAGCAGCCAGCTCGTCGTAGGGGCTGAAGCTTTCTTT
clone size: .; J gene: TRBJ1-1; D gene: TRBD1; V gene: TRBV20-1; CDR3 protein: CSARDYRDRVTEAFF; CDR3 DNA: TGCAGTGCTAGAGATTACAGGGACAGGGTGACTGAAGCTTTCTTT
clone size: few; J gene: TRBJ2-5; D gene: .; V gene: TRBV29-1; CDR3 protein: CSVGVQHRAETQYF; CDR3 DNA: TGCAGCGTTGGGGTCCAACACAGGGCCGAGACCCAGTACTTC
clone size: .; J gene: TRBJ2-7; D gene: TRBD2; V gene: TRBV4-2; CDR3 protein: CASSQEWVAGITTFNYEQYF; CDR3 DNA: TGTGCCAGCAGCCAAGAATGGGTAGCGGGGATTACTACCTTTAACTACGAGCAGTACTTC
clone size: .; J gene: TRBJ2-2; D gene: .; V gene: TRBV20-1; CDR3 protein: CSARVLATNTGELFF; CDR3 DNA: TGCAGTGCTAGAGTTCTAGCGACGAACACCGGGGAGCTGTTTTTT
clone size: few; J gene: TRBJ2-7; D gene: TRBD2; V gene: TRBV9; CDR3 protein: CASSVTSGALYEQYF; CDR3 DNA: TGTGCCAGCAGCGTTACTAGCGGGGCCCTCTACGAGCAGTACTTC
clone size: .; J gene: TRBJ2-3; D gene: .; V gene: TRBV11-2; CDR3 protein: CASSQGGSGEADTQYF; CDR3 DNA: TGTGCCAGCAGCCAGGGGGGTAGCGGAGAGGCGGATACGCAGTATTTT
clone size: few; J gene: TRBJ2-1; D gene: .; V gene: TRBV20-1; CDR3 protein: CSASPQGYEQFF; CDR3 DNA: TGCAGTGCTAGTCCCCAGGGATATGAGCAGTTCTTC
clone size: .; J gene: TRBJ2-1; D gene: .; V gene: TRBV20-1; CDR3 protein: CSASPYNEQFF; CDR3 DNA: TGCAGTGCTAGCCCCTACAATGAGCAGTTCTTC
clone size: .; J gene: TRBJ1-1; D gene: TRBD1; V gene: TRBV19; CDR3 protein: CATGGQTGEEDTEAFF; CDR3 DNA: TGTGCCACCGGGGGGCAGACAGGGGAGGAGGACACTGAAGCTTTCTTT
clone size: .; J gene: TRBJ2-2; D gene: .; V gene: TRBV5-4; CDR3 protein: CASSLDRAQENTGELFF; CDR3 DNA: TGTGCCAGCAGCCTAGACAGAGCCCAAGAGAACACCGGGGAGCTGTTTTTT
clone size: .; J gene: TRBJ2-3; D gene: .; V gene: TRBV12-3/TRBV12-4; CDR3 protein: CASSFRGRSTDTQYF; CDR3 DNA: TGTGCCAGCAGTTTTCGGGGGCGTAGCACAGATACGCAGTATTTT
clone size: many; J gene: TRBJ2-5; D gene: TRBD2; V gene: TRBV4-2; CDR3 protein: CASSLLAGIWQLETQYF; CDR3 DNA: TGTGCCAGCAGCCTCCTAGCGGGGATCTGGCAATTAGAGACCCAGTACTTC
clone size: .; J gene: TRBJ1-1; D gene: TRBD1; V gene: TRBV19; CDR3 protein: CASSAFQGAGTEAFF; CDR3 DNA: TGTGCCAGTAGTGCCTTTCAGGGGGCAGGAACTGAAGCTTTCTTT
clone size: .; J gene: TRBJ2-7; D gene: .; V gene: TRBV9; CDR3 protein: CASSVEARSYEQYF; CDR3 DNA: TGTGCCAGCAGCGTAGAGGCTAGGTCCTACGAGCAGTACTTC
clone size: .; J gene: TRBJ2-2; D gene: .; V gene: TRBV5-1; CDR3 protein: CASSPDSPDTGELFF; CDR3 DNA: TGCGCCAGCAGCCCAGACAGCCCCGACACCGGGGAGCTGTTTTTT
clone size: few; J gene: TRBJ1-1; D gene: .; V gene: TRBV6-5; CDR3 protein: CASSYVGRENTEAFF; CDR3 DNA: TGTGCCAGCAGTTACGTCGGCAGAGAGAACACTGAAGCTTTCTTT
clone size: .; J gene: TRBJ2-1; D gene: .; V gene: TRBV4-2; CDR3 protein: CASSQELYGSSYNEQFF; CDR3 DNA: TGTGCCAGCAGCCAAGAATTGTACGGGAGCTCCTACAATGAGCAGTTCTTC
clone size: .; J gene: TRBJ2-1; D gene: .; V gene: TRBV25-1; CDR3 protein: CASSESSSEQFF; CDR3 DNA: TGTGCCAGCAGTGAAAGTAGCTCCGAGCAGTTCTTC
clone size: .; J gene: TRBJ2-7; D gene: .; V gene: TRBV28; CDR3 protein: CASRVGIAPGGEQYF; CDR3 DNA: TGTGCCAGCAGGGTTGGGATAGCTCCCGGGGGCGAGCAGTACTTC
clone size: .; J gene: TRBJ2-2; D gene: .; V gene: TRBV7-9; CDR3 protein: CASSSHREPNTGELFF; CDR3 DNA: TGTGCCAGCAGCAGCCACCGGGAGCCGAACACCGGGGAGCTGTTTTTT
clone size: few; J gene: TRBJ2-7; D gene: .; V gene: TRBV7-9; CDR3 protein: CASSSYREEQYF; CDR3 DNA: TGTGCCAGCAGCTCCTACAGGGAGGAGCAGTACTTC
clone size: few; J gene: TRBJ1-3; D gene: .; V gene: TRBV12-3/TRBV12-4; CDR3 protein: CASRTPGLFSGNTIYF; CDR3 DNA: TGTGCCAGCAGGACACCGGGACTCTTCTCTGGAAACACCATATATTTT
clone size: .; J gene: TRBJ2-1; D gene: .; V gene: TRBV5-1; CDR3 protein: CASSSPGTEGLEQFF; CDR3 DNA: TGCGCCAGCAGCTCCCCCGGGACGGAGGGGTTAGAGCAGTTCTTC
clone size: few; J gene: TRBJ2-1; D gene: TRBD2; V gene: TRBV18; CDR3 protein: CASSPLWTSGKYEQFF; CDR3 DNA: TGTGCCAGCTCCCCGCTATGGACTAGCGGGAAATATGAGCAGTTCTTC
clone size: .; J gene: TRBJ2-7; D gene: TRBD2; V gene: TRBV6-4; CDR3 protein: CASSDPVTSGRSYEQYF; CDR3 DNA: TGTGCCAGCAGTGATCCCGTGACTAGCGGGAGATCCTACGAGCAGTACTTC
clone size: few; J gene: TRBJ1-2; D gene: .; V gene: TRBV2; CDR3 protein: CASRPQEIYGYTF; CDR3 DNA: TGTGCCAGCAGGCCACAGGAGATTTATGGCTACACCTTC
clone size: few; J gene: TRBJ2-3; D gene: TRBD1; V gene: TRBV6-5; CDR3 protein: CASSYTSTGLGTDTQYF; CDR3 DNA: TGTGCCAGCAGTTACACGTCGACAGGGTTGGGCACAGATACGCAGTATTTT
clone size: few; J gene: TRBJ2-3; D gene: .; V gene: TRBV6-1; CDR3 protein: CASSGRISTDTQYF; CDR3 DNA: TGTGCCAGCAGTGGGAGGATTAGCACAGATACGCAGTATTTT
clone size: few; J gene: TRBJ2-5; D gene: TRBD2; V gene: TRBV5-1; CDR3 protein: CASRIMTSEETQYF; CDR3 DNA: TGCGCCAGCAGGATAATGACTAGCGAAGAGACCCAGTACTTC
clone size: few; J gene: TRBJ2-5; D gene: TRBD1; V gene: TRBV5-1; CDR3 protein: CASSNPTGHQETQYF; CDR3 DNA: TGCGCCAGCAGCAACCCGACAGGGCACCAAGAGACCCAGTACTTC
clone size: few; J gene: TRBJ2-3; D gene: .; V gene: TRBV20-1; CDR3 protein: CSARAWGTDTQYF; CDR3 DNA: TGCAGTGCTAGGGCGTGGGGCACAGATACGCAGTATTTT
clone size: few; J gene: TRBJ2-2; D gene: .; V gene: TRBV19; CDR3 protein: CASSIAGDGELFF; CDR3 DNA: TGTGCCAGTAGTATAGCCGGAGACGGGGAGCTGTTTTTT
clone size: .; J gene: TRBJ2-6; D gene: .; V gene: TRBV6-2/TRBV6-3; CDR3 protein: CASILAGANVLTF; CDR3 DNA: .
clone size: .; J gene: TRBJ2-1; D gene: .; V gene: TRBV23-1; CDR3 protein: CASSQRRFF; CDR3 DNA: TGCGCCAGCAGTCAAAGGCGGTTCTTC
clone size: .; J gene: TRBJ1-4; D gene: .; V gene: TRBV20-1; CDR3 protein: CSAPTVGDEKLFF; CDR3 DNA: TGCAGTGCTCCCACGGTAGGGGATGAAAAACTGTTTTTT
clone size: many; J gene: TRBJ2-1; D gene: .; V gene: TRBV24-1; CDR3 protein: CATSEGRSEQFF; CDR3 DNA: TGTGCCACCAGTGAAGGACGAAGTGAGCAGTTCTTC
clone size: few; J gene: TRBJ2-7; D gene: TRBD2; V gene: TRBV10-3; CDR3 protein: CAIKDPGLAGFYEQYF; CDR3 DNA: TGTGCCATCAAGGATCCGGGACTAGCGGGATTCTACGAGCAGTACTTC
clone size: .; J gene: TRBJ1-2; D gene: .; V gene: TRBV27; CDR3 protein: CASSLTPTVRGGYTF; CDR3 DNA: TGTGCCAGCAGTTTAACCCCGACGGTTAGGGGAGGCTACACCTTC
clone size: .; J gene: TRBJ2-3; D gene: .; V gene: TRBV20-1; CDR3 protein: CSARDGGSPTDTQYF; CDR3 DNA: TGCAGTGCTAGAGATGGGGGATCCCCCACAGATACGCAGTATTTT
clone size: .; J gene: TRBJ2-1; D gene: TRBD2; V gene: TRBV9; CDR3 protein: CASSVVRRGRALDEQFF; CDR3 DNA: TGTGCCAGCAGCGTAGTCCGCCGCGGGAGGGCCCTGGATGAGCAGTTCTTC
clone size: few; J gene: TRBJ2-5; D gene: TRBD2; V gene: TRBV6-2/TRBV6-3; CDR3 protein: CASSYQPSGTETQYF; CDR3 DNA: TGTGCCAGCAGTTACCAACCTAGCGGGACGGAGACCCAGTACTTC